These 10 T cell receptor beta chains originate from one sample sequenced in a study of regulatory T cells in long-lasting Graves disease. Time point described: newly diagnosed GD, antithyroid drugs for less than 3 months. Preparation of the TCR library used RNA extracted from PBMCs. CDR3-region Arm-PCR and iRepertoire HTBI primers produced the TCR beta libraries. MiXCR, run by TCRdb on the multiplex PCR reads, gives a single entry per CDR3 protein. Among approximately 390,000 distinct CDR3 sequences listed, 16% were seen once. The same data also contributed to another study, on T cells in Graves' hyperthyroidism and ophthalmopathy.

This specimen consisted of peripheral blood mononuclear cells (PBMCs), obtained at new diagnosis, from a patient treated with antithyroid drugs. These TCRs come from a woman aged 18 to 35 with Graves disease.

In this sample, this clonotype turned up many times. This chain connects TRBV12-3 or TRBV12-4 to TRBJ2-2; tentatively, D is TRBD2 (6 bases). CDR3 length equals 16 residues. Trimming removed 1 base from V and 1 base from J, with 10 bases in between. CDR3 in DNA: TGTGCCAGCAGTTTAGATAACGGGGGGAACACCGGGGAGCTGTTTTTT. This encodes CASSLDNGGNTGELFF.

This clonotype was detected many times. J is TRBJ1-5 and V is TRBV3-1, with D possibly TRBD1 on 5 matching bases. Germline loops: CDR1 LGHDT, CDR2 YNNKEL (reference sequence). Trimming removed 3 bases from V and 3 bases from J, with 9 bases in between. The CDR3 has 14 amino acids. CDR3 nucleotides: TGTGCCAGCAGCCAGGGGACCGACAATCAGCCCCAGCATTTT. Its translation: CASSQGTDNQPQHF.

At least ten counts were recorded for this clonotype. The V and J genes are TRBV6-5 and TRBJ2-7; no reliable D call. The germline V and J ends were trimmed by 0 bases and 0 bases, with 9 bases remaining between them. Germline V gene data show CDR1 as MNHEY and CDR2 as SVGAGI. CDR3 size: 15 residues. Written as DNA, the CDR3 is TGTGCCAGCAGTTACTCGACTCCTAGCTCCTACGAGCAGTACTTC. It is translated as CASSYSTPSSYEQYF.

CDR3 DNA sequence: TGCGCCAGCAGCCTCCGGCTAGGGGATCAGCCCCAGCATTTT. Translating it yields CASSLRLGDQPQHF. The J gene is TRBJ1-5, the V gene TRBV4-1; possibly TRBD1 for D (5 bases). The CDR3 runs 14 residues. Trimming removed 4 bases from V and 5 bases from J, with 12 bases in between. Germline V lookup: CDR1 MGHRA, CDR2 YSYEKL.

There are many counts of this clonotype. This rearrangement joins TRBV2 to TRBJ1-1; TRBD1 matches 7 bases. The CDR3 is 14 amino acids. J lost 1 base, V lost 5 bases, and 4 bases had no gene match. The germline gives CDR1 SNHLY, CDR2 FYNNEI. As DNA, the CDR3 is TGTGCCAGCAGTCCCCCAGGGGGGAACACTGAAGCTTTCTTT. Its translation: CASSPPGGNTEAFF.

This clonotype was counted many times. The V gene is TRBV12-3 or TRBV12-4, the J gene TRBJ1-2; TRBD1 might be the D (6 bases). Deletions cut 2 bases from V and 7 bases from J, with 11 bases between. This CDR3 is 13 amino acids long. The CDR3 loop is CASSLRGGGGYTF. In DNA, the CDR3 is TGTGCCAGCAGTTTAAGAGGGGGAGGTGGCTACACCTTC.

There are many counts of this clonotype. CDR3 protein: CASSSLKHGAGDTQYF. DNA of the CDR3: TGTGCCAGCTCATCATTGAAACACGGCGCCGGGGATACGCAGTATTTT. The J gene is TRBJ2-3, the V gene TRBV18, with D hard to call. The CDR3 contains 16 residues. V dropped 5 bases and J dropped 6 bases, with 21 bases sitting between them. CDR1 is KGHSH and CDR2 is LQKENI in the germline V gene.

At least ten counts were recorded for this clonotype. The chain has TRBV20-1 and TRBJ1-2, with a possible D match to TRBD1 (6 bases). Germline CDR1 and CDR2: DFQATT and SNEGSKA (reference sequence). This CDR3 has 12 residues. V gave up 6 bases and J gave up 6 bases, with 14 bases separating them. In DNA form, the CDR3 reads TGCAGTGCGGGGGGGGCAAGGGATGGCTACACCTTC. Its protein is CSAGGARDGYTF.

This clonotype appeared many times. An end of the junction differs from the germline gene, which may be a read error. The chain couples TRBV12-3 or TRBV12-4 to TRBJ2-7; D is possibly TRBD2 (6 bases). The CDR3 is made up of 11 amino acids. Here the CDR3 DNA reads TGCGCCAGCAGCTTCGGGGGAGAGCAGTACTTC. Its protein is CASSFGGEQYF.

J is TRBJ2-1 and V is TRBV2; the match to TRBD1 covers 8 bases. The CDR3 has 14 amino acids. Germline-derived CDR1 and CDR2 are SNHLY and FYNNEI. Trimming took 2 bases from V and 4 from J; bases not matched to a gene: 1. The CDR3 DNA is TGTGCCAGCAGTGAACAGGGGGCGTACAATGAGCAGTTCTTC. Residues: CASSEQGAYNEQFF. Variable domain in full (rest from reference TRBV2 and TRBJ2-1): EPEVTQTPSHQVTQMGQEVILRCVPISNHLYFYWYRQILGQKVEFLVSFYNNEISEKSEIFDDQFSVERPDGSNFTLKIRSTKLEDSAMYFCASSEQGAYNEQFFGPGTRLTVL.